Each of the 5 T cell receptor beta chains below was sequenced from the same sample in a study of cytomegalovirus exposure and HLA in healthy donors. The PCR used 60 Vbeta and 13 Jbeta primers. The table came from immunoSEQ multiplex PCR; TCRdb's copy has only in-frame clones and leaves some out. The repertoire holds approximately 150,000 clones, with approximately 73% as singletons. The sample consisted of PBMCs. These receptors all stem from a woman under 30 in good health and CMV-seropositive.

CDR3 coding DNA: TGTGCCAGCAGCTTAGACAGGGACGGCACCGGGGAGCTGTTTTTT. This gives the protein CASSLDRDGTGELFF. The rearrangement uses TRBV7-2 and TRBJ2-2, with D possibly matching TRBD1 (6 bases). The CDR3 has 15 residues. Trimming shortened V by 1 base and J by 4 bases, and 10 bases separated the two germline ends. Per germline, CDR1 SGHTA and CDR2 FQGNSA. The variable domain in full, with the rest retrieved from reference TRBV7-2 and TRBJ2-2, is GAGVSQSPSNKVTEKGKDVELRCDPISGHTALYWYRQSLGQGLEFLIYFQGNSAPDKSGLPSDRFSAERTGGSVSTLTIQRTQQEDSAVYLCASSLDRDGTGELFFGEGSRLTVL.

The gene calls are TRBV5-5 and TRBJ1-5; the D is unclear. CDR3 size: 15 residues. Germline CDR1 SGHKS, CDR2 YYEKEE (reference sequence). Trimming left V 1 base short and J 4 bases short, with 12 bases between. As DNA, the CDR3 is TGTGCCAGCAGCTTGACAGAGTACCCGAATCAGCCCCAGCATTTT. Its translation is CASSLTEYPNQPQHF.

This chain uses TRBV7-9 with TRBJ1-2, with 8 positions matching TRBD1. CDR1 SEHNR and CDR2 FQNEAQ come from the germline V gene (reference sequence). V gave up 5 bases and J gave up 4 bases; unmatched junction bases: 3. CDR3 length equals 13 residues. CDR3 region: CASSTGQGYGYTF. CDR3 nucleotide sequence: TGTGCCAGCAGCACCGGACAGGGCTATGGCTACACCTTC.

CDR3 loop: CASSAGQGTYEQYF. DNA for the CDR3: TGCGCCAGCTCGGCGGGACAGGGGACCTACGAGCAGTACTTC. The chain is built from TRBV5-1 and TRBJ2-7, with TRBD1 matching 10 bases. This CDR3 is built from 14 residues. Germline lookup yields CDR1 SGHRS and CDR2 YFSETQ. The J segment lost 2 bases and the V segment lost 7 bases, leaving 6 bases of the junction unmatched. The whole variable domain, remainder taken from reference TRBV5-1 and TRBJ2-7, is KAGVTQTPRYLIKTRGQQVTLSCSPISGHRSVSWYQQTPGQGLQFLFEYFSETQRNKGNFPGRFSGRQFSNSRSEMNVSTLELGDSALYLCASSAGQGTYEQYFGPGTRLTVT.

The V and J genes are TRBV19 and TRBJ1-6; TRBD1 is a possible D gene (5 bases). This CDR3 has 14 amino acids. The V gene lost 5 bases and the J gene lost 8 bases, with 13 bases spanning the gap. The germline V gene has CDR1 LNHDA and CDR2 SQIVND (reference sequence). Here the CDR3 DNA reads TGTGCCAGTAGTGATCCAGGGATTTATTCACCCCTCCACTTT. As protein: CASSDPGIYSPLHF.